This TCR beta chain was documented in a study of T cell responses to AZD1222 COVID-19 vaccine (dated by TCRdb to about 2021). With regard to the full study: TCR sequencing covered more than 230 trial participants: 207 given two doses of AZD1222 and 26 given two doses of MenACWY control vaccine. Enrollment into the trials was organized by age into subgroups of 18-55, 56-69 and 70-plus years, and those subgroups contained approximately 160, 26 and 62 TCR-sequenced participants, respectively. General study outcomes and caveats: No day 14 peak-response samples were available, so repertoires were characterized only after the peak T cell response. Conclusions about previously exposed vaccinees are limited, since just 5 or 6 AZD1222 recipients were seropositive for SARS-CoV-2 at baseline. Reportedly, close to half of the unique spike-specific TCRs recognized epitopes lying outside the regions that are mutated in the B.1.351 and B.1.1.7 variants. Vaccine-associated CD4 TCRs spanned the whole spike protein, with dominant responses in regions 160-218 and 743-854. Participants were mostly white British and included more females than males, and it was suggested by the authors that clonal diversity may have been underestimated. In the small 56-69-year group, the increase in depth fell short of significance, most likely because of low power. After two AZD1222 doses, both the breadth and the depth of spike-specific TCRs were significantly higher than at day 0 and than in MenACWY recipients.

This sample's time point label indicates: about 28 days (+/-7) after the second vaccine dose. AZD1222 recipients whose second dose came at about 4 weeks and those whose second dose came at about 12 weeks were combined into one group, since spike-specific TCR depth and breadth did not differ between the two schedules. Vaccinee samples came from UK trials COV001 and COV002, including a single-blind randomized controlled phase 2/3 trial of AZD1222 (ChAdOx1 nCoV-19) in healthy adults. For TCRbeta chain sequencing, PBMC samples from trial participants were taken at day 0 and at day 28 after the second dose. The CDR3 regions of human TCRbeta chains were analyzed by immunosequencing. The study's own analysis went as follows. TCRs in the repertoires were compared against a reference library of SARS-CoV-2-specific TCRs that had been generated with the MIRA antigen-specificity platform. Breadth was defined as the fraction of unique TCRs that were SARS-CoV-2-associated. Depth was defined as the fraction of total T cells that were SARS-CoV-2-associated. Using the MIRA data, each spike-specific TCR was mapped to the spike region that the TCR reacts to and placed in a CD4 or CD8 class. Log10-transformed breadth and depth values were compared by one-way ANOVA with Sidak's multiple comparisons tests. TCRdb limited this immuneACCESS table to in-frame rearrangements with V and J called. A share of clones is missing; checked studies link under half to unresolved V genes, and the rest is unexplained. D and trimming were read from the DNA, whereas the V and J calls and clone size are those reported in that table. Counted in this sample were around 150,000 clones; around 92% of them appeared once. The top ten clonotypes cover about 3.8% of the sample.

This clone was counted between two and nine times. The antigen this receptor binds is unknown. No much larger clone exists at a distance of one base, and base qualities are not known. The material was peripheral blood, obtained 28 days after the second AZD1222 dose. The sequence derives from an adult who received the AZD1222 COVID-19 vaccine.

CDR3 reads: CASSGQGPYNEQFF. The bases read TGTGCCAGCAGCGGACAGGGACCATACAATGAGCAGTTCTTC. The V and J segments used are TRBV5-5 and TRBJ2-1, and 8 junction bases match TRBD1. According to the germline V gene (reference sequence), CDR1 reads SGHKS and CDR2 reads YYEKEE. From its cysteine to its phenylalanine, the CDR3 spans 14 amino acids. Only CDR3 DNA is held: 42 bases, read in frame from base 1. V and J are trimmed by 4 bases and 4 bases, and the gene matches miss 4 bases of the junction.